The 19 T cell receptor beta chains in this list originate from one sample, sequenced in a study of cytomegalovirus exposure and HLA in healthy donors. A multiplex PCR was run with 60 Vbeta primers and 13 Jbeta primers. The assay was immunoSEQ multiplex PCR, and TCRdb's table has in-frame clones only and misses some. The sample includes about 180,000 clones, under 80% of them seen just once. Sequencing used PBMCs. Receptor source: a woman younger than 45 in good health and CMV-seropositive.

J is TRBJ2-1 and V is TRBV20-1, with TRBD2 identical over 7 bases. Trimming cost V 6 bases and J 8 bases; bases outside gene matches: 4. The CDR3 extends over 11 amino acids. Germline V CDR1 and CDR2: DFQATT, SNEGSKA (reference sequence). CDR3 in DNA: TGCAGTGCAAGCGGGGAATATGAGCAGTTCTTC. Amino acids: CSASGEYEQFF.

This chain connects TRBV4-3 to TRBJ2-5, with 7 nucleotides matching TRBD1. Germline V CDR1 and CDR2: LGHNA, YSLEER. V was pared by 0 bases and J by 1 base, with 2 bases of the junction left unmatched. CDR3 length: 15 amino acids. The CDR3 here is CASSQDRGFQETQYF. The CDR3, as DNA: TGCGCCAGCAGCCAAGACAGGGGGTTCCAAGAGACCCAGTACTTC.

This clone turned up a few times. The chain is built from TRBV11-2 and TRBJ2-7, with 13 bases identical to TRBD2. Germline V lookup: CDR1 SGHAT, CDR2 FQNNGV. CDR3 size: 16 residues. The V gene end was trimmed by 5 bases and the J gene end by 3 bases; junction bases not matched to a gene: 7. In DNA, the CDR3 is TGTGCCAGCAGCCTGGGACTAGCGGGGCCCCTCTACGAGCAGTACTTC. It is translated as CASSLGLAGPLYEQYF.

The sample holds one count of this clone. V usage is TRBV28 and J usage is TRBJ2-7; a weak D match, TRBD1 (5 bases). This CDR3 spans 14 amino acids. Germline V gene lookup returns CDR1 MDHEN and CDR2 SYDVKM. The V and J ends lost 4 bases and 3 bases respectively, with 13 bases between them. The CDR3 here is CASSSPDRFYEQYF. The CDR3 DNA sequence: TGTGCCAGCAGTTCCCCTGACAGATTCTACGAGCAGTACTTC.

V gene TRBV11-3 combines with J gene TRBJ2-1, with D maybe TRBD1 (7 bases). Trimming pared 5 bases from V and 14 bases from J, leaving 22 bases between. Germline loops: CDR1 SGHNT, CDR2 YENEEA. This CDR3 is built from 14 residues. The CDR3 DNA reads as TGTGCCAGCAGCCCCTCTCGGACAGGCGGAGGGGAGTTCTTC. It translates to CASSPSRTGGGEFF. Combining the CDR3 with reference TRBV11-3 and TRBJ2-1 gives the whole variable domain EAGVVQSPRYKIIEKKQPVAFWCNPISGHNTLYWYLQNLGQGPELLIRYENEEAVDDSQLPKDRFSAERLKGVDSTLKIQPAELGDSAVYLCASSPSRTGGGEFFGPGTRLTVL.

J is TRBJ2-2 and V is TRBV10-2, with TRBD1 matching over 9 bases. V shed 2 bases, J shed 4 bases, and the junction held 11 bases outside the gene matches. This CDR3 spans 18 amino acids. Germline V gives CDR1 WSHSY, CDR2 SAAADI. The CDR3 region has the DNA TGCGCCAGCAGTGAGAATTTCGGGACAGGGTGGGGCACCGGGGAGCTGTTTTTT. Encoded protein: CASSENFGTGWGTGELFF.

The chain uses TRBV6-6 and TRBJ1-6, with D possibly matching TRBD1 (5 bases). Germline V gene lookup returns CDR1 MNHNY and CDR2 SVGAGI (reference sequence). This CDR3 has 15 residues. The germline V and J ends were trimmed by 2 bases and 6 bases, with 11 bases remaining between them. The CDR3 protein is CASSYQGFPNSPLHF. The DNA of the CDR3 is TGTGCCAGCAGTTACCAGGGTTTTCCTAATTCACCCCTCCACTTT.

The rearrangement uses TRBV25-1 and TRBJ2-3; TRBD1 matches 7 bases. Looked up from germline, CDR1 is MGHDK and CDR2 is SYGVNS. V gave up 5 bases and J gave up 2 bases; unmatched junction bases: 10. This CDR3 has 16 amino acids. The CDR3 region is CASSPQGQLDTDTQYF. CDR3 in DNA: TGTGCCAGCAGTCCTCAGGGACAGCTGGACACAGATACGCAGTATTTT. The whole variable domain, filled in from reference TRBV25-1 and TRBJ2-3, reads EADIYQTPRYLVIGTGKKITLECSQTMGHDKMYWYQQDPGMELHLIHYSYGVNSTEKGDLSSESTVSRIRTEHFPLTLESARPSHTSQYLCASSPQGQLDTDTQYFGPGTRLTVL.

The chain uses TRBV7-9 and TRBJ1-1; tentative D call: TRBD1 (5 bases). The CDR3 runs 16 residues. CDR1 SEHNR and CDR2 FQNEAQ come from the germline V gene (reference sequence). The V gene lost 7 bases and the J gene lost 4 bases, with 22 bases spanning the gap. The CDR3 reads CASNIWRGTLSTEAFF. The CDR3 DNA reads as TGTGCCAGCAACATTTGGAGGGGAACCCTGAGCACTGAAGCTTTCTTT.

V usage is TRBV4-2 and J usage is TRBJ2-5, with D perhaps TRBD1 (6 bases). The J call is doubtful: the DNA matches TRBJ2-7 better. Germline lookup yields CDR1 LGHNA and CDR2 YNFKEQ. The CDR3 covers 15 residues. This CDR3 is CASSPSLEADSEQYF. The CDR3 DNA reads as TGTGCCAGCAGCCCCTCCTTGGAGGCGGACAGCGAGCAGTACTTC.

The CDR3 region is CASRVEKGVNTEAFF. In DNA, the CDR3 is TGCGCCAGCAGAGTCGAGAAGGGGGTGAACACTGAAGCTTTCTTT. The rearrangement uses TRBV5-1 and TRBJ1-1; D is perhaps TRBD1 (6 bases). The CDR3 runs 15 residues. Trimming took off 5 bases at V and 0 bases at J, with 14 bases between the two ends. Germline V gene data show CDR1 as SGHRS and CDR2 as YFSETQ.

The chain joins TRBV9 to TRBJ2-1; TRBD1 might be the D (6 bases). Germline V gene lookup returns CDR1 SGDLS and CDR2 YYNGEE. V lost 1 base, J lost 7 bases, and 9 bases lay in between. The CDR3 runs 13 residues. CDR3 nucleotide sequence: TGTGCCAGCAGCGTACAGGGGAGAAATGAGCAGTTCTTC. This translates into CASSVQGRNEQFF.

V usage is TRBV28 and J usage is TRBJ1-6; 10 bases map to TRBD1. CDR3 length equals 15 residues. V shed 7 bases and J 9 bases; nucleotides not matched to a gene: 9. Germline lookup yields CDR1 MDHEN and CDR2 SYDVKM. CDR3 nucleotides: TGTGCCAGCACCCCTCGGAGGACAGGGGGTTCACCCCTCCACTTT. Its protein product is CASTPRRTGGSPLHF.

J is TRBJ1-1 and V is TRBV19; perhaps TRBD1 as D (5 bases). Germline CDR1 is LNHDA and CDR2 is SQIVND (reference sequence). The CDR3 length is 13 residues. V gave up 3 bases and J gave up 6 bases, with 11 bases separating them. The CDR3 DNA follows: TGTGCCAGTAGTATTAGGGGCGACGCTGAAGCTTTCTTT. Translating it yields CASSIRGDAEAFF.

The chain couples TRBV7-9 to TRBJ2-7, with D possibly being TRBD2 (5 bases). The CDR3 spans 15 residues. The germline CDR1 and CDR2 sequences are SEHNR and FQNEAQ (reference sequence). The ends were cut back, 5 bases at V and 1 base at J, with 15 bases in the middle. The CDR3 DNA sequence: TGTGCCAGCAGCCCCAGAGGGTACCCGTCCTACGAGCAGTACTTC. This encodes CASSPRGYPSYEQYF. Using reference TRBV7-9 and TRBJ2-7 for the parts outside the CDR3, the full variable domain is DTGVSQNPRHKITKRGQNVTFRCDPISEHNRLYWYRQTLGQGPEFLTYFQNEAQLEKSRLLSDRFSAERPKGSFSTLEIQRTEQGDSAMYLCASSPRGYPSYEQYFGPGTRLTVT.

This sequence joins TRBV5-1 and TRBJ2-3; D might be TRBD1 (6 bases). Germline lookup yields CDR1 SGHRS and CDR2 YFSETQ. The CDR3 runs 17 residues. V was shortened by 3 bases and J by 1 base, with 18 bases between the two germline ends. As DNA, the CDR3 is TGCGCCAGCAGCTCCCTTCCCAGGGGTGGAGGCACAGATACGCAGTATTTT. Translated: CASSSLPRGGGTDTQYF.

The rearrangement joins TRBV10-1 to TRBJ2-5; 8 nucleotides match TRBD1. This CDR3 has 16 amino acids. Germline loops: CDR1 WNHNN, CDR2 SYGVQD (reference sequence). Trimming took 4 bases from V and 5 from J; bases not matched to a gene: 12. The CDR3, as DNA: TGCGCCAGCAGTGGGGGGGTGGCAGGGGGCCAGGAGACCCAGTACTTC. Translated, it gives CASSGGVAGGQETQYF.

The V gene is TRBV28, the J gene TRBJ2-2; D possibly corresponds to TRBD1 (5 bases). The CDR3 extends over 16 amino acids. Between the trimmed V and J ends, which lost 6 bases and 4 bases, there was a span of 18 bases. From germline, CDR1 is MDHEN and CDR2 SYDVKM. The CDR3 coding sequence is TGTGCCAGCAGCATGCATCAGGCAGGGATCACCGGGGAGCTGTTTTTT. This encodes CASSMHQAGITGELFF.

This chain uses TRBV18 with TRBJ2-5, with D perhaps matching TRBD1 (6 bases). Germline loops: CDR1 KGHSH, CDR2 LQKENI. This CDR3 has 12 residues. V was clipped by 4 bases and J by 3 bases, with 6 bases between them. Here the CDR3 DNA reads TGTGCCAGCTCACAGGGGGAAGAGACCCAGTACTTC. As protein: CASSQGEETQYF.